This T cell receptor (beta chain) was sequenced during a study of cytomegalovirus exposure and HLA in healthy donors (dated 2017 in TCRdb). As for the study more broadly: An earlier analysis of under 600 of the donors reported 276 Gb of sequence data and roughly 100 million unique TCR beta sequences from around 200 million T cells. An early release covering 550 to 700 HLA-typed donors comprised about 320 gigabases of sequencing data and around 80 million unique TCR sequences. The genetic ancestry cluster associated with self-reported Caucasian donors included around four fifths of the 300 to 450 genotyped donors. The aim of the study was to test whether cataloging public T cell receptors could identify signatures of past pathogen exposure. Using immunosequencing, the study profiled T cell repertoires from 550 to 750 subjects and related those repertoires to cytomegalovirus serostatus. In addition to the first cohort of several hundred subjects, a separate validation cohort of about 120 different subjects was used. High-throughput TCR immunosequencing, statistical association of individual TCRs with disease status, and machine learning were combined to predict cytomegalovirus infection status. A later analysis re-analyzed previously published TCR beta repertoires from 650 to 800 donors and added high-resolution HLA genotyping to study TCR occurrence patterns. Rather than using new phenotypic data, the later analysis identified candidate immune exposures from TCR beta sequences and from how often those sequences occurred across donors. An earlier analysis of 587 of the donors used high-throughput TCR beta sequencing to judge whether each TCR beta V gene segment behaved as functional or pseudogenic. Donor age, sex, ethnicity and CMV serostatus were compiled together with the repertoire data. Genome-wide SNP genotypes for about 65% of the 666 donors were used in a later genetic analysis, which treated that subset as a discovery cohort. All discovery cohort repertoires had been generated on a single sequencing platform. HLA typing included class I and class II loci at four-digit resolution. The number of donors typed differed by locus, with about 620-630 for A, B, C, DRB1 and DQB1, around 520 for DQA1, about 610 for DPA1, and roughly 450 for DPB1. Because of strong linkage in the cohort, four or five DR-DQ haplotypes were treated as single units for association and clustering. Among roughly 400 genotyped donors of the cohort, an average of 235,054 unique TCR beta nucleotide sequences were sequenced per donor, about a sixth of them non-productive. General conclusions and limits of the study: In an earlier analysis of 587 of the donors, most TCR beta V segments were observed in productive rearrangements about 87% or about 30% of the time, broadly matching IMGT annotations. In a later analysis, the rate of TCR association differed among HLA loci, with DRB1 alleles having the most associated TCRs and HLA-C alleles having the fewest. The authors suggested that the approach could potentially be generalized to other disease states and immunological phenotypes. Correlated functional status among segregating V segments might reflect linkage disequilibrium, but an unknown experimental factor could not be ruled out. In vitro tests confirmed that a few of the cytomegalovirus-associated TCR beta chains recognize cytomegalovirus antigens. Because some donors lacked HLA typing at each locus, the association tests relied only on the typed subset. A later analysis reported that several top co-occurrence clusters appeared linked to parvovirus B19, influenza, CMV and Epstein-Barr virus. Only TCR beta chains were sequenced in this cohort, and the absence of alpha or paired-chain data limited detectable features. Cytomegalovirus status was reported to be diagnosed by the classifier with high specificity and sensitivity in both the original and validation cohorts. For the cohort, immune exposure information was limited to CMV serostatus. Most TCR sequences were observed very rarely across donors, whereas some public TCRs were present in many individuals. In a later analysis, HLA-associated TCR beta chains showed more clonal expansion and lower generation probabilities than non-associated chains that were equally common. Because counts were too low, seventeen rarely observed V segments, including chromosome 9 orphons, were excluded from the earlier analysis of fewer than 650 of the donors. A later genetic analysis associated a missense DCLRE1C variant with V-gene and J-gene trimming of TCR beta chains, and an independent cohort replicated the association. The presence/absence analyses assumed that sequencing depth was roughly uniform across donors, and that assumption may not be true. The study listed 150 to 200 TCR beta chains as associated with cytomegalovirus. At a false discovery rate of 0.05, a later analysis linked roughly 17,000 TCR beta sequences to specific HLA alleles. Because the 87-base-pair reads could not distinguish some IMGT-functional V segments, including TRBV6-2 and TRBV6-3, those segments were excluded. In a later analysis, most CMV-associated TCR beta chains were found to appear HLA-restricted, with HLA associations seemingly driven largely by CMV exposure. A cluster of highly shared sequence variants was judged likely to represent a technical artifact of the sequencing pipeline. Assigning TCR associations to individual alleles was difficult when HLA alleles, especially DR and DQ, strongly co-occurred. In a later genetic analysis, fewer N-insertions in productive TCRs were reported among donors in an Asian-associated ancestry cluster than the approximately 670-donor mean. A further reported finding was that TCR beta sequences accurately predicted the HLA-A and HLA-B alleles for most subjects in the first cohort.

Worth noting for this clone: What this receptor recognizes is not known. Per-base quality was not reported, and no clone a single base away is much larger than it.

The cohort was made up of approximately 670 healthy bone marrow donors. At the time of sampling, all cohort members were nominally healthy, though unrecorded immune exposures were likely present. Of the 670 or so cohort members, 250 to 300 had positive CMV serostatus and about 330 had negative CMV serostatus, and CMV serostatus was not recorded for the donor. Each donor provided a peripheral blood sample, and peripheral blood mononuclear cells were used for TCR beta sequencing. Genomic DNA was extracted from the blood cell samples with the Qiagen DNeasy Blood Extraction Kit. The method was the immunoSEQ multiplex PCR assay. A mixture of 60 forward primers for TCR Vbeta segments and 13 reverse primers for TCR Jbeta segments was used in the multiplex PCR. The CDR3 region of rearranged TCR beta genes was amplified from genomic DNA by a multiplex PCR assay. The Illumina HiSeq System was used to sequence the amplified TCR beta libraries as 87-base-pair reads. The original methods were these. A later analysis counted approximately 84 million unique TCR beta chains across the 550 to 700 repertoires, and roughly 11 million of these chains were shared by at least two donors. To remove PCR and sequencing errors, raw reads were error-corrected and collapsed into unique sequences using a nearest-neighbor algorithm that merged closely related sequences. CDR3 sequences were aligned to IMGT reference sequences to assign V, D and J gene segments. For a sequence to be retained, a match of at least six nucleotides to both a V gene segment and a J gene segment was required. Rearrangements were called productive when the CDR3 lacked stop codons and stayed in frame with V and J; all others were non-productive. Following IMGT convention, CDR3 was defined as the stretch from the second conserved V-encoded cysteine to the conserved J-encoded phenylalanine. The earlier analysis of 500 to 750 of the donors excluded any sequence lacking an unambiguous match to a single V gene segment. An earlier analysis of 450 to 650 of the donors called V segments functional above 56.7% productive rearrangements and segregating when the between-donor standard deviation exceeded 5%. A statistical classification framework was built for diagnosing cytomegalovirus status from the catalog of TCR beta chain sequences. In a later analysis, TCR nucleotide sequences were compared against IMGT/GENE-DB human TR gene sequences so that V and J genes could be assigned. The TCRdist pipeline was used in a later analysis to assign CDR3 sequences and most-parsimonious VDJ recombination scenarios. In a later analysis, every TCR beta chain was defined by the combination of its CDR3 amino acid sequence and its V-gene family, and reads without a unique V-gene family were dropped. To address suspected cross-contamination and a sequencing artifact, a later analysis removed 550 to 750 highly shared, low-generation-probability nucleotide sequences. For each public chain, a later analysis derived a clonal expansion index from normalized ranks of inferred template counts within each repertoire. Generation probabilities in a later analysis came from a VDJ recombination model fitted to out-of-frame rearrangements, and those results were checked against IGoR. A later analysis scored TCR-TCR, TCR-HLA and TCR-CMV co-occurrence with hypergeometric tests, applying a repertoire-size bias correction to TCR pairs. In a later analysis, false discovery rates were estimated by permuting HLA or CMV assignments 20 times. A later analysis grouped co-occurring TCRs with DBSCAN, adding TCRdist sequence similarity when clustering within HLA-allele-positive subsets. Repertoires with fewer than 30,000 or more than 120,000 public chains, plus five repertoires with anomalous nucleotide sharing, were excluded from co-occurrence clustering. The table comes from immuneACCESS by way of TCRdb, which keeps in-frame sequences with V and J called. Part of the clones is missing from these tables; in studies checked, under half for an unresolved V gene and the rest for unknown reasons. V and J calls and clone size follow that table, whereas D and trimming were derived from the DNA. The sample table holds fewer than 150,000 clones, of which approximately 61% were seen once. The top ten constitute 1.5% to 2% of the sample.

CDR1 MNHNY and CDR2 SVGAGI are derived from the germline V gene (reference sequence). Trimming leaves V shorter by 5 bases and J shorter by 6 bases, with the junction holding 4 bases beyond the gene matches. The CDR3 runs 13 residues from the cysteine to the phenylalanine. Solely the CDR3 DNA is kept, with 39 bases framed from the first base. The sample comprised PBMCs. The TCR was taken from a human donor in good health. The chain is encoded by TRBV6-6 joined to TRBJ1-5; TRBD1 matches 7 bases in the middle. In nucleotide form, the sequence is TGTGCCAGCAGTGAGGGGGCTCCTCAGCCCCAGCATTTT. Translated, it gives CASSEGAPQPQHF.